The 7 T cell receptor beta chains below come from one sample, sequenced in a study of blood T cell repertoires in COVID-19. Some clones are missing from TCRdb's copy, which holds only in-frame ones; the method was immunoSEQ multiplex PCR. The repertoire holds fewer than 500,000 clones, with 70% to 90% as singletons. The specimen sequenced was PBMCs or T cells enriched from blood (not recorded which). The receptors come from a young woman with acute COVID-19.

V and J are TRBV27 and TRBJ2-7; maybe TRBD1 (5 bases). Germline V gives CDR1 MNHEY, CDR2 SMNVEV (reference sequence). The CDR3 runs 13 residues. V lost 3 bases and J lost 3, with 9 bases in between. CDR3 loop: CASSFIRDYEQYF. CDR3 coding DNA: TGTGCCAGCAGTTTTATCAGGGACTACGAGCAGTACTTC.

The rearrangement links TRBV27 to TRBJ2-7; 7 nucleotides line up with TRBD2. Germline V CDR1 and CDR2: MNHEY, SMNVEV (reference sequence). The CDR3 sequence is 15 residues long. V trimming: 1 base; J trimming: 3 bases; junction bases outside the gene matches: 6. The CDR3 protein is CASSLYRGGDYEQYF. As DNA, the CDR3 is TGTGCCAGCAGTTTATATCGCGGGGGAGACTACGAGCAGTACTTC.

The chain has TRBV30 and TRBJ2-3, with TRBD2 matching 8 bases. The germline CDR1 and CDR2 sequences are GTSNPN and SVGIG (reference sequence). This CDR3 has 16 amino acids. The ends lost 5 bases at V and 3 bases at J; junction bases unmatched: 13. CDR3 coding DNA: TGTGCCTGGGGTAAGGCTGCTAGCGGGTCTACAGATACGCAGTATTTT. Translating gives CAWGKAASGSTDTQYF.

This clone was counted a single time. The CDR3 is CASSHTGTGPGEQYF. CDR3 bases: TGTGCCAGCAGCCATACCGGGACAGGGCCCGGCGAGCAGTACTTC. V usage is TRBV7-9 and J usage is TRBJ2-7, with 9 bases that match TRBD1. Germline V lookup: CDR1 SEHNR, CDR2 FQNEAQ (reference sequence). The CDR3 is 15 residues long. With V trimmed by 5 bases and J by 6 bases, 11 bases remained unmatched.

The CDR3 is CATSREGRDNQPQHF. CDR3 coding DNA: TGTGCCACCAGCAGAGAGGGGCGGGACAATCAGCCCCAGCATTTT. V is TRBV15 and J is TRBJ1-5, with D tentatively TRBD1 (5 bases). V lost 0 bases to trimming and J lost 3 bases, with 9 bases between them. CDR1 and CDR2 from the germline V gene are LNHNV and YYDKDF (reference sequence). The CDR3 contains 15 residues. The full variable domain, completed using reference TRBV15 and TRBJ1-5, is DAMVIQNPRYQVTQFGKPVTLSCSQTLNHNVMYWYQQKSSQAPKLLFHYYDKDFNNEADTPDNFQSRRPNTSFCFLDIRSPGLGDTAMYLCATSREGRDNQPQHFGDGTRLSIL.

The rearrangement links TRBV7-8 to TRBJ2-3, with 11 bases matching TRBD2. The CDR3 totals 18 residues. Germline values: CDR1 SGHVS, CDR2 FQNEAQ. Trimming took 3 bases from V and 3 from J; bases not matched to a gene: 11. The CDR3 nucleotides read TGTGCCAGCAGCTTCGGTATTAGCGGGAGGGCTCCAACAGATACGCAGTATTTT. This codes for CASSFGISGRAPTDTQYF.

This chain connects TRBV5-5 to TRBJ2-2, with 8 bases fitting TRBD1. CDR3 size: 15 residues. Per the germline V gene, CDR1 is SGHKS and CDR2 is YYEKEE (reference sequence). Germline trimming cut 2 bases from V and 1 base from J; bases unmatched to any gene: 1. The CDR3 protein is CASSFGTGNTGELFF. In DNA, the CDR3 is TGTGCCAGCAGCTTCGGGACAGGGAACACCGGGGAGCTGTTTTTT.